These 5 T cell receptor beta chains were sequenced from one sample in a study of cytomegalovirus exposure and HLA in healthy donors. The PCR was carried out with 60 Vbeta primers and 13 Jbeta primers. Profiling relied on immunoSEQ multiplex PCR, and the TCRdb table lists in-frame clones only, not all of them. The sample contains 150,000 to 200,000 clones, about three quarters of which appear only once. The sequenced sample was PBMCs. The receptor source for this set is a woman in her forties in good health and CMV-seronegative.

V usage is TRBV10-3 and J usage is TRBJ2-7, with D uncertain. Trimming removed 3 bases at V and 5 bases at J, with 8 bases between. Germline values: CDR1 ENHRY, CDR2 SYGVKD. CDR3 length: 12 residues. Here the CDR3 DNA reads TGTGCCATCAGTGACCAGCGCCACGAGCAGTACTTC. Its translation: CAISDQRHEQYF.

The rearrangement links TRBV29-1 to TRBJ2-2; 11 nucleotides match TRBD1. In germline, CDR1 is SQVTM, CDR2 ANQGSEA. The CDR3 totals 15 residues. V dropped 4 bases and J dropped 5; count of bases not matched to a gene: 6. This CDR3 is CSVGTGGFMTGELFF. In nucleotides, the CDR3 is TGCAGCGTTGGGACAGGGGGCTTTATGACCGGGGAGCTGTTTTTT.

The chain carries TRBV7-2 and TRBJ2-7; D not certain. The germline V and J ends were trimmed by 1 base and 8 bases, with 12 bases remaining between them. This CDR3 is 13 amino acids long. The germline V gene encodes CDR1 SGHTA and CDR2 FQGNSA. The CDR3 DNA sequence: TGTGCCAGCAGCTTAGGAGGCAGTCGTCAGCAGTACGTC. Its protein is CASSLGGSRQQYV.

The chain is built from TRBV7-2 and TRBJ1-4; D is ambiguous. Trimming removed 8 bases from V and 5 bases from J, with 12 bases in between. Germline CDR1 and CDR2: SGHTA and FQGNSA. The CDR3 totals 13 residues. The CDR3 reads CASGLTLNEKLFF. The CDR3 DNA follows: TGTGCCAGCGGGCTGACCCTAAATGAAAAACTGTTTTTT.

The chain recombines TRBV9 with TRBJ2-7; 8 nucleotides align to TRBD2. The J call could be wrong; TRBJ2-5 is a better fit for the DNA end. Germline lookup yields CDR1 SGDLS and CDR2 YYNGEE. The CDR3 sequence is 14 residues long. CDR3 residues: CASSVAAGDETQYF. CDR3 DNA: TGTGCCAGCAGCGTAGCAGCGGGAGATGAGACCCAGTACTTC.